This T cell receptor (beta chain) was sequenced in a study of shared clonotypes between healthy human individuals. Background on the study: Sampling drew on donors who were a couple of women and a few men aged 18 to 49.

This CDR3 has 17 residues. Per germline, CDR1 MDHEN and CDR2 SYDVKM. Trimming removed 4 bases from V and 3 bases from J; junction bases left unmatched: 9. Study results and limitations: Sorted-subset samples were not fully sequenced, rarefaction indicated. Genetic and exposure-history diversity was limited by the small donor number.

TCRdb's table, derived via immunoSEQ multiplex PCR, lists solely in-frame clones and lacks some. The table lists 2 million or so clones, 95% of them singletons. This clone came up once. Its antigen is undetermined. This TCR was recovered from a man between 18 and 29 years old in good health. Sequenced: naive CD4+ T cells sorted from blood. Subset denoted: CD45RA+ positively selected. V gene TRBV28 combines with J gene TRBJ1-6; TRBD1 matches at 7 bases. The CDR3 reads CASSSTVPGGYNSPLHF. The CDR3, as DNA: TGTGCCAGCAGTTCCACCGTTCCAGGGGGCTATAATTCACCCCTCCACTTT. The variable domain in full, completed from reference TRBV28 and TRBJ1-6, reads DVKVTQSSRYLVKRTGEKVFLECVQDMDHENMFWYRQDPGLGLRLIYFSYDVKMKEKGDIPEGYSVSREKKERFSLILESASTNQTSMYLCASSSTVPGGYNSPLHFGNGTRLTVT.